One and the same sample provided the 9 T cell receptor beta chains below, sequenced in a study of human thymus T cells. Measured with immunoSEQ multiplex PCR; TCRdb has only the in-frame clones, and not every one. The table records about 130,000 clones, around 94% of them present only once. Resections from corrective heart surgery supplied the thymus tissue. Sequencing was carried out using thymus tissue. The receptor set was obtained from a boy in the first two years of life with a congenital heart defect but otherwise immunologically healthy.

The V call is TRBV6-1, the J call TRBJ2-4; D gene unclear. Trimming shortened V by 6 bases and J by 0 bases, and 6 bases separated the two germline ends. The CDR3 covers 13 residues. Germline values: CDR1 MNHNS, CDR2 SASEGT. The CDR3 loop reads CASRQLAKNIQYF. The DNA for the CDR3 is TGTGCCAGCAGGCAACTAGCCAAAAACATTCAGTACTTC.

The gene calls are TRBV5-1 and TRBJ1-3; TRBD1 might be the D (5 bases). Germline V gene sequence: CDR1 SGHRS, CDR2 YFSETQ. This CDR3 region has 15 residues. Trimming cost V 2 bases and J 5 bases, with 14 bases left between them. The CDR3, as DNA: TGCGCCAGCAGCTTCGGACACGGATACCGAAACACCATATATTTT. Its protein product is CASSFGHGYRNTIYF.

V and J are TRBV9 and TRBJ2-2, with D unresolved. This CDR3 region has 20 residues. V was cut by 0 bases and J by 5 bases, with 26 bases left in between. Germline V gives CDR1 SGDLS, CDR2 YYNGEE. This CDR3 is CASSVVPLPSESRMTGELFF. In DNA, the CDR3 is TGTGCCAGCAGCGTAGTACCCCTCCCTTCTGAATCCCGGATGACCGGGGAGCTGTTTTTT.

Only one count was recorded for this clone. This chain uses TRBV29-1 with TRBJ2-3, with TRBD2 as a possible D gene (6 bases). The germline gives CDR1 SQVTM, CDR2 ANQGSEA. The germline V and J ends were trimmed by 8 bases and 3 bases, with 15 bases remaining between them. This CDR3 contains 13 residues. The CDR3 region is CSLRRASTDTQYF. The CDR3 DNA reads TGCAGCCTCCGGAGGGCTTCAACAGATACGCAGTATTTT.

J is TRBJ1-6 and V is TRBV5-4; D remains ambiguous. The length of the CDR3 is 15 residues. V was shortened by 1 base and J by 7 bases, with 12 bases between the two germline ends. The V gene's germline CDR1 is SGHNT and CDR2 YYREEE (reference sequence). The CDR3 loop reads CASSLTAFDNSPLHF. In DNA form, the CDR3 reads TGTGCCAGCAGCTTGACGGCATTTGACAATTCACCCCTCCACTTT.

CDR3 sequence: CAISPKENRENTEAFF. The CDR3 bases are TGTGCCATCAGCCCTAAGGAGAACAGGGAGAACACTGAAGCTTTCTTT. The chain employs TRBV10-3 and TRBJ1-1; possible D gene TRBD1, 6 bases. The CDR3 has 16 amino acids. CDR1 is ENHRY, CDR2 SYGVKD, per germline. Trimming shortened V by 6 bases and J by 1 base, and 18 bases separated the two germline ends.

The rearrangement uses TRBV2 and TRBJ2-3; 7 bases are a match to TRBD1. Germline V lookup: CDR1 SNHLY, CDR2 FYNNEI. V lost 5 bases to trimming and J lost 2 bases; unmatched junction nucleotides: 10. This CDR3 region has 16 residues. The CDR3: CASSNTRDSPTDTQYF. As DNA, the CDR3 is TGTGCCAGCAGTAATACCCGGGACAGCCCCACAGATACGCAGTATTTT.

The V gene is TRBV5-8, the J gene TRBJ1-2; possible D gene TRBD1, 5 bases. In germline, CDR1 is SGHTS, CDR2 YDEGEE. The V end was cut by 4 bases, the J end by 6 bases, with 19 bases between. This CDR3 is 15 amino acids long. CDR3 loop: CASSPLRGGENGYTF. The DNA of the CDR3 is TGTGCCAGCAGCCCCTTACGGGGAGGGGAGAATGGCTACACCTTC. The full variable domain, with the rest looked up from reference TRBV5-8 and TRBJ1-2, is EAGVTQSPTHLIKTRGQQATLRCSPISGHTSVYWYQQALGLGLQFLLWYDEGEERNRGNFPPRFSGRQFPNYSSELNVNALELEDSALYLCASSPLRGGENGYTFGSGTRLTVV.

The rearrangement joins TRBV19 to TRBJ1-2, with TRBD1 identical over 9 bases. The V gene end was trimmed by 6 bases and the J gene end by 5 bases; junction bases not matched to a gene: 16. CDR3 length equals 17 residues. Germline assignment: CDR1 LNHDA and CDR2 SQIVND (reference sequence). The CDR3 region has the DNA TGTGCCAGTAGGCGGACAACAGGGGGCGGAGGATGGTATGGCTACACCTTC. This codes for CASRRTTGGGGWYGYTF.